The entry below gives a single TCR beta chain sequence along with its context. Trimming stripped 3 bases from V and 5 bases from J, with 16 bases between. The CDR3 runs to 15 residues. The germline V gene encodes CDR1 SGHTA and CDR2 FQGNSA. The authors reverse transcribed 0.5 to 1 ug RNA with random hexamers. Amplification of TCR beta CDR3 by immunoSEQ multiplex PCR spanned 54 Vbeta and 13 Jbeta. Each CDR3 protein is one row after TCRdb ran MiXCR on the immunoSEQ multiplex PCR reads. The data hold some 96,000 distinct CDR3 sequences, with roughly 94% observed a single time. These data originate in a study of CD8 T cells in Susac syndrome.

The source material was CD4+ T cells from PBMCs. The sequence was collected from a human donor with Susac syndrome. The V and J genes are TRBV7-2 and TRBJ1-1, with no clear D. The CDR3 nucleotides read TGTGCCAGCAGCTTGGCCCCTGTGGCGGGGACTGAAGCTTTCTTT. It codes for CASSLAPVAGTEAFF. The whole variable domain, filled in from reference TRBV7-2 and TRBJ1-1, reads GAGVSQSPSNKVTEKGKDVELRCDPISGHTALYWYRQSLGQGLEFLIYFQGNSAPDKSGLPSDRFSAERTGGSVSTLTIQRTQQEDSAVYLCASSLAPVAGTEAFFGQGTRLTVV.